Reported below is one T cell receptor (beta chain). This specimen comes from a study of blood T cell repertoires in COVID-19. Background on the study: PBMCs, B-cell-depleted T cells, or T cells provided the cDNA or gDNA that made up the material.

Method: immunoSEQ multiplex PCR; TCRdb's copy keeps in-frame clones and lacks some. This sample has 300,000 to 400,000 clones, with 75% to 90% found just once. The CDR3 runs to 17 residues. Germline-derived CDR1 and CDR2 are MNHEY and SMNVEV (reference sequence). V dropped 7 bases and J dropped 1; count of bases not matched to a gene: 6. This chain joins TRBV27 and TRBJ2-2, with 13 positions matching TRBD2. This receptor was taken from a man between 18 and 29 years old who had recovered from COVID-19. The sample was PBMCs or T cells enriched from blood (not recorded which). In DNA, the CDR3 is TGTGCCAGCACTCGGACTAGCGGGGGCCTGAACACCGGGGAGCTGTTTTTT. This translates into CASTRTSGGLNTGELFF.